Listed here are 30 T cell receptor beta chains from one sample, sequenced in a study of CD8 T cells in ankylosing spondylitis. TCRdb called the 5' RACE reads again in MiXCR, with one record for every CDR3 protein. Counted here are more than 30,000 distinct CDR3 sequences, about an eighth occurring once; the ten biggest clones make up under 35%. Sequencing used synovial fluid, either unsorted or a sorted T cell fraction (not recorded which). These receptor sequences come from a male donor with ankylosing spondylitis.

This clonotype has at least ten counts. The chain recombines TRBV4-1 with TRBJ2-2; maybe TRBD2 (5 bases). Trimming took off 4 bases at V and 4 bases at J, with 13 bases between the two ends. The CDR3 is made up of 15 amino acids. Germline V gene sequence: CDR1 MGHRA, CDR2 YSYEKL. The CDR3 sequence: CASSPLGGGTGELFF. The CDR3 region has the DNA TGCGCCAGCAGCCCTCTAGGAGGTGGCACCGGGGAGCTGTTTTTT.

Only a few counts were recorded for this clonotype. The chain combines TRBV10-3 with TRBJ2-7; tentatively, D is TRBD2 (5 bases). CDR1 is ENHRY, CDR2 SYGVKD, per germline. V lost 4 bases, J lost 13 bases, and 17 bases lay in between. The length of the CDR3 is 12 residues. The CDR3, as DNA: TGTGCCATCAGTGGGGAGTATGGGCAGAGATACTTC. As protein: CAISGEYGQRYF.

This clonotype came up many times. The chain combines TRBV28 with TRBJ2-1, with TRBD2 matching 10 bases. The CDR3 runs to 14 residues. The V and J ends lost 4 bases and 7 bases, in that order; junction bases with no gene match: 4. Germline CDR1 MDHEN, CDR2 SYDVKM. The CDR3 nucleotides are TGTGCCAGCAGTTACCTGACTAGCGGGAATGAGCAGTTCTTC. Translation: CASSYLTSGNEQFF.

There are a few counts of this clonotype. The chain has TRBV5-6 and TRBJ2-7; D gene unclear. V dropped 0 bases and J dropped 1 base, with 5 bases sitting between them. The CDR3 is 13 residues long. The germline CDR1 and CDR2 sequences are SGHDT and YYEEEE. CDR3 in DNA: TGTGCCAGCAGCTTGGTACAGTCCTACGAGCAGTACTTC. Translating gives CASSLVQSYEQYF.

The chain couples TRBV4-1 to TRBJ2-7; the D gene is possibly TRBD2 (6 bases). The germline V gene encodes CDR1 MGHRA and CDR2 YSYEKL. The CDR3 sequence is 15 residues long. V shed 3 bases and J shed 4 bases, with 16 bases lying between them. The CDR3 region is CASSHPVFGGYEQYF. CDR3 DNA: TGCGCCAGCAGCCACCCAGTTTTCGGGGGATACGAGCAGTACTTC.

This clonotype was seen only a few times. The chain carries TRBV2 and TRBJ2-3; TRBD1 aligns across 10 bases. This CDR3 comprises 14 residues. V was clipped by 9 bases and J by 1 base; unmatched bases: 4. Looked up from germline, CDR1 is SNHLY and CDR2 is FYNNEI. The chain's CDR3 is CARGDRGGTDTQYF. CDR3 DNA: TGTGCCAGAGGGGACAGGGGTGGCACAGATACGCAGTATTTT.

The chain combines TRBV16 with TRBJ2-7; possibly TRBD2 for D (6 bases). CDR1 KGHSY and CDR2 FQNENV come from the germline V gene. CDR3 length equals 14 residues. V dropped 6 bases and J dropped 2 bases, with 14 bases sitting between them. CDR3 sequence: CASSPGLIAYEQYF. CDR3 in DNA: TGTGCCAGCAGTCCGGGACTCATCGCCTACGAGCAGTACTTC.

The rearrangement links TRBV30 to TRBJ2-1, with a possible D match to TRBD1 (6 bases). The V gene lost 2 bases and the J gene lost 5 bases, with 16 bases spanning the gap. Germline V gene data show CDR1 as GTSNPN and CDR2 as SVGIG (reference sequence). The CDR3 length is 15 residues. Written as DNA, the CDR3 is TGTGCCTGGAGTACCCCCCCTACAGGGCACAATGAGCAGTTCTTC. Residues: CAWSTPPTGHNEQFF. The full variable domain, in which reference TRBV30 and TRBJ2-1 provide the parts outside the CDR3, is SQTIHQWPATLVQPVGSPLSLECTVEGTSNPNLYWYRQAAGRGLQLLFYSVGIGQISSEVPQNLSASRPQDRQFILSSKKLLLSDSGFYLCAWSTPPTGHNEQFFGPGTRLTVL.

This clonotype was detected ten times or more. The genes are TRBV28 and TRBJ1-3, with a tentative D call TRBD1 (5 bases). Germline-derived CDR1 and CDR2 are MDHEN and SYDVKM. CDR3 size: 14 residues. Trimming removed 10 bases at V and 2 bases at J, with 15 bases between. In nucleotides, the CDR3 is TGTGCCACCACCAGGGACGGCCCTGGAAACACCATATATTTT. Translating it yields CATTRDGPGNTIYF. Full variable domain (outside the CDR3, taken from reference TRBV28 and TRBJ1-3): DVKVTQSSRYLVKRTGEKVFLECVQDMDHENMFWYRQDPGLGLRLIYFSYDVKMKEKGDIPEGYSVSREKKERFSLILESASTNQTSMYLCATTRDGPGNTIYFGEGSWLTVV.

The table lists this clonotype with many counts. The J gene is TRBJ2-5, the V gene TRBV7-9, with TRBD2 matching 8 bases. Germline V lookup: CDR1 SEHNR, CDR2 FQNEAQ (reference sequence). This CDR3 contains 14 residues. V was pared by 5 bases and J by 2 bases, with 4 bases of the junction left unmatched. CDR3 loop: CASSKVAGQETQYF. CDR3 coding DNA: TGTGCCAGCAGCAAAGTAGCGGGGCAAGAGACCCAGTACTTC.

The rearrangement uses TRBV4-3 and TRBJ2-7; the D gene is possibly TRBD2 (5 bases). Per the germline V gene, CDR1 is LGHNA and CDR2 is YSLEER. Deletions cut 1 base from V and 5 bases from J, with 12 bases between. The CDR3 runs to 14 residues. CDR3 coding DNA: TGCGCCAGCAGCCAAGGAGGGTCGAGCAACGAGCAGTACTTC. Translation gives CASSQGGSSNEQYF.

In this sample, this clonotype turned up a few times. The chain is built from TRBV11-2 and TRBJ2-3, with D possibly matching TRBD2 (5 bases). The CDR3 totals 13 residues. Trimming took 1 base from V and 3 from J, leaving 5 bases between them. Germline CDR1 is SGHAT and CDR2 is FQNNGV. The CDR3 DNA reads as TGTGCCAGCAGCTTAGTAGCGACAGATACGCAGTATTTT. This sequence encodes CASSLVATDTQYF.

Note on this clonotype: Germline is not matched at one junction end, which may reflect a read error. This chain connects TRBV7-7 to TRBJ2-2; possible D gene TRBD1, 6 bases. The CDR3 totals 16 residues. Germline V lookup: CDR1 SSHAT, CDR2 FNYEAQ (reference sequence). The CDR3 spells CASSLLRGANTGELFF. The CDR3 region has the DNA TGTGCTAGCAGCTTACTCAGGGGAGCTAACACCGGGGAGCTGTTTTTT.

This clonotype was seen ten or more times. The CDR3 nucleotides are TGTGCCAGCAGTGAGATGAACACTGAAGCTTTCTTT. Translation: CASSEMNTEAFF. J is TRBJ1-1 and V is TRBV25-1; the D is unclear. Trimming removed 3 bases from V and 0 bases from J, with 2 bases in between. This CDR3 is 12 amino acids long. Per germline, CDR1 MGHDK and CDR2 SYGVNS.

The rearrangement links TRBV12-3 or TRBV12-4 to TRBJ1-5; D not resolved. The CDR3 totals 14 residues. The germline V and J ends were trimmed by 6 bases and 2 bases, with 11 bases remaining between them. The CDR3 DNA reads TGTGCCAGCAGCGAAAGGGTCCGCAATCAGCCCCAGCATTTT. It encodes CASSERVRNQPQHF.

The chain carries TRBV14 and TRBJ2-5; D assignment may be TRBD1 or TRBD2 (5 bases each). V lost 3 bases to trimming and J lost 2 bases, with 13 bases between them. The CDR3 runs to 15 residues. Germline V lookup: CDR1 SGHDN, CDR2 FVKESK. As DNA, the CDR3 is TGTGCCAGCAGCCAGACGGTCTGGGGGCAAGAGACCCAGTACTTC. This sequence encodes CASSQTVWGQETQYF.

In this sample, this clonotype turned up a few times. The chain carries TRBV5-1 and TRBJ2-3; D gene unclear. V was trimmed by 3 bases and J by 0 bases, leaving 20 bases between them. There are 18 residues in the CDR3. Germline assignment: CDR1 SGHRS and CDR2 YFSETQ. Here the CDR3 reads CASSSLHTSIVSTDTQYF. CDR3 coding DNA: TGCGCCAGCAGCTCCCTACATACGTCGATAGTAAGCACAGATACGCAGTATTTT.

This clonotype was seen repeatedly, ten times or more. The chain carries TRBV4-3 and TRBJ2-2, with 8 nucleotides matching TRBD2. Germline-derived CDR1 and CDR2 are LGHNA and YSLEER. This CDR3 is built from 16 residues. The V and J ends lost 3 bases and 4 bases, in that order; junction bases with no gene match: 7. The CDR3 spells CASSHSGGLSTGELFF. In DNA form, the CDR3 reads TGCGCCAGCAGCCACTCGGGGGGGCTCAGCACCGGGGAGCTGTTTTTT.

This clonotype has more than one count but fewer than ten. The chain links TRBV4-3 to TRBJ1-1; the D gene is possibly TRBD1 (5 bases). There are 16 residues in the CDR3. Trimming cost V 1 base and J 0 bases, with 12 bases left between them. Germline CDR1 reads LGHNA; CDR2 reads YSLEER. The CDR3 DNA sequence: TGCGCCAGCAGCCAAGTGTACGGGGGAATGAACACTGAAGCTTTCTTT. This codes for CASSQVYGGMNTEAFF.

Ten or more counts support this clonotype. The rearrangement links TRBV25-1 to TRBJ1-6; D is uncertain. The CDR3 totals 14 residues. V lost 1 base, J lost 0 bases, and 1 base lay in between. Per germline, CDR1 MGHDK and CDR2 SYGVNS. This CDR3 is CASSEFSYNSPLHF. CDR3 nucleotides: TGTGCCAGCAGTGAATTCTCCTATAATTCACCCCTCCACTTT.

The V gene is TRBV12-3 or TRBV12-4, the J gene TRBJ1-1; D call uncertain. This CDR3 has 13 residues. Trimming pared 4 bases from V and 5 bases from J, leaving 11 bases between. The CDR3 sequence is CASSWNPGTEAFF. DNA for the CDR3: TGTGCCAGCAGTTGGAATCCGGGAACTGAAGCTTTCTTT.

This clonotype was seen once. CDR3 region: CASSQDWTARNTIYF. CDR3 DNA sequence: TGCGCCAGCAGCCAAGATTGGACGGCCAGAAACACCATATATTTT. This chain uses TRBV4-3 with TRBJ1-3, with D hard to call. Germline loops: CDR1 LGHNA, CDR2 YSLEER. V was clipped by 0 bases and J by 5 bases, with 11 bases between them. This CDR3 comprises 15 residues.

This clonotype was seen repeatedly, ten times or more. This chain joins TRBV30 and TRBJ2-3; D gene ambiguous. With 2 bases removed from V and 0 bases from J, the gap between germline ends came to 6 bases. CDR3 length: 13 amino acids. Germline-derived CDR1 and CDR2 are GTSNPN and SVGIG (reference sequence). Here the CDR3 DNA reads TGTGCCTGGAGTACCGTCAGCACAGATACGCAGTATTTT. Translated, it gives CAWSTVSTDTQYF.

This clonotype was seen only a few times. The J gene is TRBJ2-7, the V gene TRBV12-3 or TRBV12-4; 10 bases are shared with TRBD2. Trimming removed 4 bases from V and 5 bases from J; junction bases left unmatched: 11. The CDR3 spans 16 residues. CDR3 coding DNA: TGTGCCAGCAGTTCCGGACCGGGACTAGCGAATCACGAGCAGTACTTC. Encoded protein: CASSSGPGLANHEQYF.

This chain connects TRBV29-1 to TRBJ2-7; TRBD2 agrees at 9 bases. Germline trimming cut 0 bases from V and 2 bases from J; bases unmatched to any gene: 5. The CDR3 spans 15 residues. In germline, CDR1 is SQVTM, CDR2 ANQGSEA. Here the CDR3 reads CSVEDWREGPYEQYF. CDR3 in DNA: TGCAGCGTTGAAGATTGGCGGGAGGGCCCCTACGAGCAGTACTTC.

This clonotype has more than one count but fewer than ten. This rearrangement joins TRBV7-9 to TRBJ1-2, with D unclear. Trimming took 5 bases from V and 4 from J, leaving 14 bases between them. Per germline, CDR1 SEHNR and CDR2 FQNEAQ (reference sequence). The CDR3 has 14 amino acids. This chain's CDR3 is CASSPGWRSYGYTF. The CDR3 coding sequence is TGTGCCAGCAGCCCGGGGTGGAGGAGCTATGGCTACACCTTC.

This clonotype was picked up a small number of times. The chain uses TRBV6-4 and TRBJ2-2, with D unresolved. Trimming removed 0 bases at V and 3 bases at J, with 11 bases between. The CDR3 consists of 16 residues. In germline, CDR1 is MRHNA, CDR2 SNTAGT. The CDR3 loop reads CASSDSWQVDTGELFF. The CDR3 DNA follows: TGTGCCAGCAGTGACTCTTGGCAGGTCGACACCGGGGAGCTGTTTTTT.

This clonotype was recorded a few times. The V gene is TRBV4-1, the J gene TRBJ2-1; no reliable D call. Germline V gives CDR1 MGHRA, CDR2 YSYEKL. The CDR3 is made up of 14 amino acids. V dropped 4 bases and J dropped 4 bases, with 11 bases sitting between them. The CDR3 is CASSPWENYNEQFF. Here the CDR3 DNA reads TGCGCCAGCAGCCCGTGGGAAAATTACAATGAGCAGTTCTTC.

A word on this clonotype: A read error is possible here, since a much larger clone lies one base away. The chain combines TRBV6-1 with TRBJ2-7, with TRBD2 identical over 7 bases. The CDR3 sequence is 14 residues long. Germline CDR1 reads MNHNS; CDR2 reads SASEGT. CDR3 nucleotide sequence: TGTGCCAGTGCCCGCCGGGACTATCCCTACGTGCAGTACTTC. This translates into CASARRDYPYVQYF.

This clonotype was counted many times. This chain links TRBV4-3 with TRBJ1-1, with unresolved D. Germline CDR1 is LGHNA and CDR2 is YSLEER. Trimming pared 0 bases from V and 5 bases from J, leaving 13 bases between. The CDR3 consists of 15 residues. DNA for the CDR3: TGCGCCAGCAGCCAAGAAGCGGGATTTAGAACTGAAGCTTTCTTT. Its protein is CASSQEAGFRTEAFF.